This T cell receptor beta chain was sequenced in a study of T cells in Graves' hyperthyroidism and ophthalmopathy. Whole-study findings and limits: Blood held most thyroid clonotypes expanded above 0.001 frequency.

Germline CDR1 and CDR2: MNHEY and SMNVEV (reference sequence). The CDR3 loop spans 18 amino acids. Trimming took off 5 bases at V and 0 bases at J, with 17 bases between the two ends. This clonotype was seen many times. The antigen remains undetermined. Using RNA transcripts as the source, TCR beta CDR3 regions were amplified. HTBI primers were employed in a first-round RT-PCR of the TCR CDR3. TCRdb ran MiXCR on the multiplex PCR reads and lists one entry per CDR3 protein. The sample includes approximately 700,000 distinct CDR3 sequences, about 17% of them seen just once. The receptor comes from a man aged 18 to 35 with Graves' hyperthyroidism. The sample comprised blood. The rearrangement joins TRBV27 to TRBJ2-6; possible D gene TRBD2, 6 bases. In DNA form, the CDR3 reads TGTGCCAGCAGTCTCTATTCTGGGGGGAACTCTGGGGCCAACGTCCTGACTTTC. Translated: CASSLYSGGNSGANVLTF.